One sample yielded the 16 T cell receptor beta chains listed below, sequenced in a study of PD-1 blockade in classical Hodgkin lymphoma (dated by TCRdb to the early 2020s). To prepare the library, the immunoSEQ multiplex PCR assay was applied. TCRdb took over this immuneACCESS table, retaining in-frame rearrangements with V and J assigned. Such tables are incomplete; in checked studies, under half of the missing clones stem from an unresolved V gene, and the remainder is unexplained. The sample yields fewer than 40,000 clones; approximately 90% were counted once. Together, the top ten hold approximately 0.22% of the sample. The sample's time point label, decoded: newly diagnosed, previously untreated cHL patient sample. A Miltenyi CD4+ T cell isolation kit was used for magnetic negative selection to purify CD4+ T cells from thawed PBMCs. Sequenced sample: CD4+ T cells from blood. The receptor set was obtained from a human donor with classical Hodgkin lymphoma.

The chain links TRBV10-1 to TRBJ2-1; 7 bases line up with TRBD1. Unmatched junction bases numbered 9, after V lost 6 bases and J lost 4 bases. The CDR3 extends over 15 amino acids. Germline V CDR1 and CDR2: WNHNN, SYGVQD (reference sequence). This CDR3 reads CASSPGQVRYNEQFF. CDR3 sequence (DNA): TGCGCCAGCAGCCCCGGACAGGTTCGATACAATGAGCAGTTCTTC.

V is TRBV5-8 and J is TRBJ2-3, with 7 bases lining up with TRBD2. Germline CDR1 SGHTS, CDR2 YDEGEE. The CDR3 sequence is 15 residues long. V was pared by 7 bases and J by 0 bases, with 8 bases of the junction left unmatched. The CDR3 region is CASLLAELSTDTQYF. CDR3 DNA: TGTGCCAGCCTTCTAGCGGAACTCAGCACAGATACGCAGTATTTT.

The rearrangement links TRBV2 to TRBJ2-5; no definite D call. CDR3 size: 14 residues. The germline V and J ends were trimmed by 3 bases and 0 bases, with 8 bases remaining between them. Germline V CDR1 and CDR2: SNHLY, FYNNEI. The CDR3 reads CASSDNGYQETQYF. CDR3 sequence (DNA): TGTGCCAGCAGTGACAACGGGTACCAAGAGACCCAGTACTTC.

J is TRBJ1-1 and V is TRBV6-6, with D tentatively TRBD1 (6 bases). Per germline, CDR1 MNHNY and CDR2 SVGAGI (reference sequence). The CDR3 consists of 12 residues. The V end lost 6 bases, the J end lost 9 bases, and 14 bases lay between the germline ends. The CDR3: CASRILQGKAFF. The CDR3, as DNA: TGTGCCAGCAGAATCTTACAGGGAAAAGCTTTCTTT.

The genes are TRBV11-2 and TRBJ2-3; 15 nucleotides agree with TRBD2. This CDR3 comprises 18 residues. Germline values: CDR1 SGHAT, CDR2 FQNNGV. V dropped 3 bases and J dropped 5; count of bases not matched to a gene: 9. The CDR3, as DNA: TGTGCCAGCAGCTTTTCCCTCGGACTAGCGGGAGGGAAAGATACGCAGTATTTT. Translation: CASSFSLGLAGGKDTQYF.

V usage is TRBV19 and J usage is TRBJ2-3, with D possibly being TRBD1 or TRBD2 (7 bases each). The V gene's germline CDR1 is LNHDA and CDR2 SQIVND (reference sequence). The CDR3 is 18 residues long. V was trimmed by 2 bases and J by 5 bases, leaving 23 bases between them. The CDR3 nucleotides read TGTGCCAGTAGTATAAGGGGGCTAGCGGTGGGTATTTTAGATACGCAGTATTTT. This translates into CASSIRGLAVGILDTQYF. The full variable domain, its missing parts supplied by reference TRBV19 and TRBJ2-3, is DGGITQSPKYLFRKEGQNVTLSCEQNLNHDAMYWYRQDPGQGLRLIYYSQIVNDFQKGDIAEGYSVSREKKESFPLTVTSAQKNPTAFYLCASSIRGLAVGILDTQYFGPGTRLTVL.

The chain couples TRBV5-3 to TRBJ2-2, with D perhaps matching TRBD2 (5 bases). TRBV5-3 counts as an open reading frame of uncertain function. The germline V and J ends were trimmed by 7 bases and 5 bases, with 12 bases remaining between them. This CDR3 comprises 13 residues. This chain's CDR3 is CARLNPGTGELFF. The CDR3 DNA reads TGTGCCAGATTAAACCCGGGGACCGGGGAGCTGTTTTTT.

This chain connects TRBV29-1 to TRBJ1-4; D gene ambiguous. Germline CDR1 SQVTM, CDR2 ANQGSEA. Trimming took 8 bases from V and 11 from J, leaving 6 bases between them. The CDR3 totals 8 residues. The CDR3 sequence is CSPPKLFF. CDR3 in DNA: TGCAGCCCCCCCAAACTGTTTTTT.

The J gene is TRBJ1-1, the V gene TRBV6-5; TRBD1 matches at 9 bases. This CDR3 has 14 residues. The germline V gene has CDR1 MNHEY and CDR2 SVGAGI. The junction had 7 bases not matched to a gene; V was cut back by 10 bases and J by 1 base. CDR3 loop: CATRTGEWNTEAFF. The CDR3 DNA is TGTGCCACCCGGACAGGGGAGTGGAACACTGAAGCTTTCTTT.

The chain has TRBV6-9 and TRBJ2-7; 11 bases agree with TRBD2. Germline V gene sequence: CDR1 MNHGY, CDR2 SVAAGI. The CDR3 length is 15 residues. V shed 6 bases and J 1 base; nucleotides not matched to a gene: 5. CDR3 coding DNA: TGTGCCAGCAGCCTGACTAGCGGGGCTTCCTACGAGCAGTACTTC. The encoded protein is CASSLTSGASYEQYF.

The chain employs TRBV6-1 and TRBJ1-3; 7 nucleotides line up with TRBD1. Trimming took 3 bases from V and 10 from J; bases not matched to a gene: 3. Germline assignment: CDR1 MNHNS and CDR2 SASEGT. The CDR3 runs to 12 residues. The CDR3 nucleotides are TGTGCCAGCAGTGATCACAGGGGAACCATATATTTT. Its translation is CASSDHRGTIYF.

The chain employs TRBV7-9 and TRBJ1-1; D is uncertain. V gave up 1 base and J gave up 5 bases, with 17 bases separating them. Germline V gene data show CDR1 as SEHNR and CDR2 as FQNEAQ (reference sequence). The CDR3 has 16 amino acids. The CDR3 is CASSLGGWDLWTEAFF. The CDR3 nucleotides are TGTGCCAGCAGCTTAGGTGGTTGGGATTTGTGGACTGAAGCTTTCTTT.

CDR3 bases: TGTGCCAGCAGCGTAGGCAGCTCCAATCAGCCCCAGCATTTT. Translated, it gives CASSVGSSNQPQHF. The J gene is TRBJ1-5, the V gene TRBV9; D uncertain. The CDR3 has 14 amino acids. V was pared by 0 bases and J by 3 bases, with 7 bases between. Germline CDR1 is SGDLS and CDR2 is YYNGEE. The variable domain in full, with the rest retrieved from reference TRBV9 and TRBJ1-5, is DSGVTQTPKHLITATGQRVTLRCSPRSGDLSVYWYQQSLDQGLQFLIQYYNGEERAKGNILERFSAQQFPDLHSELNLSSLELGDSALYFCASSVGSSNQPQHFGDGTRLSIL.

This CDR3 is CASSATSGRVAGELFF. CDR3 bases: TGTGCCAGCAGCGCTACTAGCGGGAGGGTTGCCGGGGAGCTGTTTTTT. This chain uses TRBV9 with TRBJ2-2; 13 positions agree with TRBD2. The V and J ends lost 3 bases and 6 bases, in that order; junction bases with no gene match: 5. CDR3 length: 16 residues. CDR1 and CDR2 (germline): SGDLS, YYNGEE.

The rearrangement uses TRBV5-1 and TRBJ2-5, with 8 bases aligning to TRBD1. V trimming: 5 bases; J trimming: 4 bases; junction bases outside the gene matches: 7. This CDR3 is 14 amino acids long. The germline V gene has CDR1 SGHRS and CDR2 YFSETQ. Here the CDR3 DNA reads TGCGCCAGCAGAGGGGGAACAGGGGGAGAGACCCAGTACTTC. Its protein product is CASRGGTGGETQYF.

This rearrangement joins TRBV28 to TRBJ1-2; D is possibly TRBD1 (5 bases). With 8 bases removed from V and 8 bases from J, the gap between germline ends came to 18 bases. The CDR3 covers 13 residues. Per germline, CDR1 MDHEN and CDR2 SYDVKM. CDR3 sequence: CASLSGSRSGYTF. The DNA for the CDR3 is TGTGCCAGCCTGTCAGGGTCTCGAAGCGGCTACACCTTC.